A single sample is the source of the 15 T cell receptor beta chains below, sequenced in a study of T cells in Graves' hyperthyroidism and ophthalmopathy. RNA transcripts gave rise to amplified TCR beta CDR3 regions. The TCR CDR3 first-round RT-PCR relied on the HTBI primer set. TCRdb independently ran MiXCR on the multiplex PCR reads; one entry per CDR3 protein. This sample has approximately 870,000 distinct CDR3 sequences, with more than 30% found just once. Sequencing was done on a sample of blood. These receptors all come from a young man with Graves' hyperthyroidism.

This sequence joins TRBV29-1 and TRBJ2-7; D not resolved. V was trimmed by 8 bases and J by 0 bases, leaving 11 bases between them. Germline V gene sequence: CDR1 SQVTM, CDR2 ANQGSEA. The length of the CDR3 is 12 residues. The CDR3 region is CSLVTTSYEQYF. For the CDR3, the DNA is TGCAGCTTAGTAACTACCTCCTACGAGCAGTACTTC.

V usage is TRBV19 and J usage is TRBJ2-5; no reliable D call. The germline CDR1 and CDR2 sequences are LNHDA and SQIVND (reference sequence). There are 15 residues in the CDR3. The V end was cut by 8 bases, the J end by 1 base, with 17 bases between. CDR3 sequence (DNA): TGTGCCAGTCAAACCACCGGACGGCTCCAAGAGACCCAGTACTTC. Its protein product is CASQTTGRLQETQYF.

The chain has TRBV6-6 and TRBJ1-3; maybe TRBD1 (5 bases). CDR1 is MNHNY, CDR2 SVGAGI, per germline (reference sequence). The CDR3 has 14 amino acids. V was pared by 5 bases and J by 8 bases, with 16 bases between. The CDR3 protein is CASSDYFRGDTIYF. The DNA of the CDR3 is TGTGCCAGCAGTGACTACTTCAGAGGGGACACCATATATTTT.

The rearrangement joins TRBV20-1 to TRBJ2-7, with TRBD2 identical over 13 bases. Unmatched junction bases numbered 6, after V lost 8 bases and J lost 5 bases. The CDR3 totals 13 residues. CDR1 is DFQATT, CDR2 SNEGSKA, per germline (reference sequence). The CDR3 loop is CSWGTSGADEQYF. In DNA, the CDR3 is TGCAGTTGGGGGACTAGCGGGGCCGACGAGCAGTACTTC.

The chain employs TRBV12-5 and TRBJ1-1; D is possibly TRBD1 (6 bases). The CDR3 sequence is 14 residues long. Trimming took 7 bases from V and 7 from J, leaving 19 bases between them. Germline V gene data show CDR1 as LGHNT and CDR2 as FRNRAP. The CDR3 DNA reads as TGTGCTAGTGCCAGTACCTCGCGGACAGATGAAGCTTTCTTT. It specifies CASASTSRTDEAFF.

This clonotype was counted many times. The genes are TRBV10-3 and TRBJ1-2, with TRBD1 matching over 8 bases. Germline trimming cut 2 bases from V and 7 bases from J; bases unmatched to any gene: 3. The CDR3 consists of 13 residues. The V gene's germline CDR1 is ENHRY and CDR2 SYGVKD. CDR3 loop: CAISEVGQGGYTF. DNA of the CDR3: TGTGCCATCAGTGAGGTTGGACAGGGTGGCTACACCTTC.

The chain couples TRBV10-3 to TRBJ1-2, with a possible D match to TRBD1 (5 bases). Germline CDR1 ENHRY, CDR2 SYGVKD. Trimming stripped 5 bases from V and 4 bases from J, with 11 bases between. The CDR3 length is 13 residues. CDR3 in amino acids: CAISLTDSYGYTF. CDR3 coding DNA: TGTGCCATCAGTCTCACTGACAGCTATGGCTACACCTTC.

V gene TRBV6-1 combines with J gene TRBJ2-2, with D uncertain. The CDR3 totals 13 residues. V was trimmed by 3 bases and J by 4 bases, leaving 6 bases between them. Germline loops: CDR1 MNHNS, CDR2 SASEGT. The CDR3 nucleotides read TGTGCCAGCAGTGATGACGGCACCGGGGAGCTGTTTTTT. Amino acids: CASSDDGTGELFF.

This clonotype was recorded only once. Relative to the germline gene, one junction end is altered; a read error may explain this. The chain joins TRBV7-7 to TRBJ1-2; 11 nucleotides agree with TRBD1. Germline CDR1 is SSHAT and CDR2 is FNYEAQ (reference sequence). CDR3 length: 19 residues. The CDR3 coding sequence is TGCGCCAGCAGCCAAGATTTGGACAGGGGGCCCTCTCGGAGCTATGGCTACACCTTC. Translating it yields CASSQDLDRGPSRSYGYTF.

This chain connects TRBV15 to TRBJ2-1; possibly TRBD1 for D (7 bases). V lost 6 bases and J lost 8, with 17 bases in between. The CDR3 runs 14 residues. Germline CDR1 reads LNHNV; CDR2 reads YYDKDF (reference sequence). The CDR3 here is CATRKNRGLDEQFF. DNA of the CDR3: TGTGCCACCAGGAAGAACAGGGGACTTGATGAGCAGTTCTTC. The complete variable domain, with remaining parts taken from reference TRBV15 and TRBJ2-1, reads DAMVIQNPRYQVTQFGKPVTLSCSQTLNHNVMYWYQQKSSQAPKLLFHYYDKDFNNEADTPDNFQSRRPNTSFCFLDIRSPGLGDTAMYLCATRKNRGLDEQFFGPGTRLTVL.

This clonotype has ten or more counts. The J gene is TRBJ2-5, the V gene TRBV29-1; possibly TRBD1 for D (7 bases). CDR3 length equals 15 residues. The V and J ends lost 1 base and 1 base respectively, with 13 bases between them. Germline V gene sequence: CDR1 SQVTM, CDR2 ANQGSEA. The CDR3 spells CSVEGAGGLQETQYF. For the CDR3, the DNA is TGCAGCGTTGAAGGGGCAGGGGGGCTCCAAGAGACCCAGTACTTC.

As regards this clonotype: Likely a read error: the CDR3 ends without its conserved phenylalanine or tryptophan. The chain joins TRBV20-1 to TRBJ2-7, with D hard to call. With 0 bases removed from V and 0 bases from J, the gap between germline ends came to 9 bases. CDR3 size: 14 residues. Germline CDR1 is DFQATT and CDR2 is SNEGSKA (reference sequence). The CDR3 coding sequence is TGCAGTGCTAGAGATCGCCTACGCTCCTACGAGCAGTACCTC. Its protein is CSARDRLRSYEQYL.

This clonotype was seen a handful of times. The chain uses TRBV4-1 and TRBJ1-1; 7 bases match TRBD1. The junction had 8 bases not matched to a gene; V was cut back by 0 bases and J by 7 bases. This CDR3 has 15 residues. Germline CDR1 and CDR2: MGHRA and YSYEKL. CDR3 in DNA: TGCGCCAGCAGCCAAGATCGGTGGCAGGGGGATGAAGCTTTCTTT. Protein product: CASSQDRWQGDEAFF.

The chain has TRBV25-1 and TRBJ1-1, with TRBD1 as a possible D gene (6 bases). The germline gives CDR1 MGHDK, CDR2 SYGVNS. The CDR3 is made up of 14 amino acids. Trimming shortened V by 7 bases and J by 0 bases, and 12 bases separated the two germline ends. The CDR3 nucleotides read TGTGCCAGCATGTCACAGGGACTGAACACTGAAGCTTTCTTT. Its protein is CASMSQGLNTEAFF.

On this clonotype: The junction differs from germline at one of its ends, possibly a read error. The DNA for the CDR3 is TGCGCCAGCAGCTTGGAAGGAGAATGGGGCGGTCCGGGGTTT. Translation: CASSLEGEWGGPGF. The V and J genes are TRBV5-1 and TRBJ1-1; weak D call: TRBD1 (5 bases). The germline V gene has CDR1 SGHRS and CDR2 YFSETQ. The CDR3 contains 14 residues.